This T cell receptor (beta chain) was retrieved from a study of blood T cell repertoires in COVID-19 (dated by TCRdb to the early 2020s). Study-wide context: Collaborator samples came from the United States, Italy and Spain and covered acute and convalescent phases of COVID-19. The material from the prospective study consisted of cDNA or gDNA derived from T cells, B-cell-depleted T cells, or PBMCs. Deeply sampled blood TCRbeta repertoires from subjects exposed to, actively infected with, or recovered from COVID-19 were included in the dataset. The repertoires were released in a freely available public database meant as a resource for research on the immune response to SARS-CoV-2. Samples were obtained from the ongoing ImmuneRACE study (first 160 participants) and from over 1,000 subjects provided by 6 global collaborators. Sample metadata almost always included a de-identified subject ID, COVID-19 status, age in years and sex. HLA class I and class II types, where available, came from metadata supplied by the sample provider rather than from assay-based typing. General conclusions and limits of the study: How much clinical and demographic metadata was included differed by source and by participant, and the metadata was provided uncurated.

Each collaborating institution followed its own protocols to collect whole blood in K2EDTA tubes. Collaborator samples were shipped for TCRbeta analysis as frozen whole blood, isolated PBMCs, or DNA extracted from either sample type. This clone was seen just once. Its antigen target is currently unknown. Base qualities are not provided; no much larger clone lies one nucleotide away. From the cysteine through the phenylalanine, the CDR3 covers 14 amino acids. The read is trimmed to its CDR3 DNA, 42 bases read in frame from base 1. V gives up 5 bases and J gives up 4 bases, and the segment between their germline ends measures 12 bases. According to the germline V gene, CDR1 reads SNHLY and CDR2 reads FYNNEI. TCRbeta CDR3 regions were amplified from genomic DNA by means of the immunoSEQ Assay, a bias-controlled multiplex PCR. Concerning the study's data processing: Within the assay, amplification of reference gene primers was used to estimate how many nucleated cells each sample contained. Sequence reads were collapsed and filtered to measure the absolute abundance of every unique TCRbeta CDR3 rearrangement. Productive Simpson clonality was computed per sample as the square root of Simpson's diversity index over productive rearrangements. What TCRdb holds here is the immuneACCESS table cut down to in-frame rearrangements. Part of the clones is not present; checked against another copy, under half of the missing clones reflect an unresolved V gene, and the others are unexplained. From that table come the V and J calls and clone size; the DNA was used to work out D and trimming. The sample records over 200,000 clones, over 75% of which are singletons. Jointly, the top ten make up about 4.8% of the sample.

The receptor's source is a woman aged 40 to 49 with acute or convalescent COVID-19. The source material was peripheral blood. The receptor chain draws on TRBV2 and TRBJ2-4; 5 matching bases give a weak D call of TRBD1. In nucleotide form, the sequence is TGTGCCAGCAGTCCACGACAGATTAAAAACATTCAGTACTTC. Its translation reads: CASSPRQIKNIQYF.